Presented here are 2 T cell receptor beta chains from one specimen sequenced in a study of cytomegalovirus exposure and HLA in healthy donors. A multiplex PCR was run with 60 Vbeta primers and 13 Jbeta primers. The data were produced by immunoSEQ multiplex PCR, yet TCRdb's version contains in-frame clones alone and is incomplete. This repertoire shows roughly 93,000 clones, less than 85% found once; its top ten account for under 2%. Sequencing was carried out using PBMCs. The receptor source for this set is a male donor in good health and CMV-seronegative.

This clone was observed a single time. This chain uses TRBV1 with TRBJ2-7; whether TRBD2, the table's D call, matches the DNA was not checked. TRBV1 is noted as a pseudogene. This CDR3 has 12 amino acids. The DNA of the CDR3 is TGCACCAGCAGCCAAGGGAGTTGCGAGCAGTACTTC. This codes for CTSSQGSCEQYF.

This clone was seen just once. The J gene is TRBJ1-1, the V gene TRBV29-1, with D hard to call. Trimming shortened V by 3 bases and J by 7 bases, and 12 bases separated the two germline ends. The CDR3 covers 12 residues. CDR1 and CDR2 from the germline V gene are SQVTM and ANQGSEA. The CDR3 DNA reads TGCAGCGTTGATCGGGAGGGTGGTGAAGCTTTCTTT. It yields the protein CSVDREGGEAFF.